A single sample is the source of the 8 T cell receptor beta chains below, sequenced in a study of identical twins. TCRdb re-called the 5' RACE reads through MiXCR, storing one row per CDR3 protein. Of 1.5 million to 2 million distinct CDR3 sequences detected, more than 30% appear once; the ten largest clones hold approximately 0.29%. The sequenced sample consisted of cord blood. These receptors originate from a newborn girl in good health.

The chain uses TRBV6-1 and TRBJ1-1, with D maybe TRBD1 (6 bases). The V end was cut by 4 bases, the J end by 0 bases, with 12 bases between. The CDR3 has 15 residues. Germline loops: CDR1 MNHNS, CDR2 SASEGT. The CDR3 coding sequence is TGTGCCAGCAGTGTGGCAGGGGCTATGAACACTGAAGCTTTCTTT. Translating gives CASSVAGAMNTEAFF.

The genes are TRBV27 and TRBJ2-1; TRBD2 agrees at 7 bases. Germline lookup yields CDR1 MNHEY and CDR2 SMNVEV (reference sequence). The CDR3 totals 14 residues. The J segment lost 10 bases and the V segment lost 4 bases, leaving 10 bases of the junction unmatched. CDR3 in amino acids: CASSYGGTPYEQFF. The CDR3 DNA reads TGTGCCAGCAGTTACGGGGGGACTCCTTACGAGCAGTTCTTC.

This clonotype was picked up many times. V usage is TRBV6-2 or TRBV6-3 and J usage is TRBJ2-7; maybe TRBD2 (6 bases). V lost 2 bases and J lost 2, with 7 bases in between. The CDR3 is made up of 13 amino acids. The germline V gene encodes CDR1 MNHEY and CDR2 SVGEGT. The CDR3 nucleotides read TGTGCCAGCAGTTACGGGACTCCCTACGAGCAGTACTTC. Its translation is CASSYGTPYEQYF.

The chain links TRBV7-9 to TRBJ1-1; 7 bases align to TRBD1. Germline V gene lookup returns CDR1 SEHNR and CDR2 FQNEAQ (reference sequence). This CDR3 region has 13 residues. Trimming cost V 2 bases and J 7 bases; bases outside gene matches: 4. The chain's CDR3 is CASSLWGTDEAFF. The DNA of the CDR3 is TGTGCCAGCAGCTTATGGGGGACAGATGAAGCTTTCTTT.

The chain is built from TRBV4-1 and TRBJ2-2; TRBD2 agrees at 11 bases. V lost 0 bases to trimming and J lost 6 bases; unmatched junction nucleotides: 6. The CDR3 is 17 residues long. CDR1 and CDR2 from the germline V gene are MGHRA and YSYEKL. CDR3 nucleotides: TGCGCCAGCAGCCAAGATATACCGGGACTAGCGGCCGGGGAGCTGTTTTTT. Protein sequence: CASSQDIPGLAAGELFF.

The chain uses TRBV5-1 and TRBJ2-7, with 9 nucleotides matching TRBD1. V shed 1 base, J shed 5 bases, and the junction held 10 bases outside the gene matches. CDR3 length: 16 residues. Per the germline V gene, CDR1 is SGHRS and CDR2 is YFSETQ. The DNA for the CDR3 is TGCGCCAGCAGCTTGTTCCGGGACAGGGTGGGTAACGAGCAGTACTTC. Translating it yields CASSLFRDRVGNEQYF.

The J gene is TRBJ1-3, the V gene TRBV2; D might be TRBD1 (5 bases). V lost 8 bases and J 4 bases, leaving 15 bases between the germline ends. The CDR3 length is 14 residues. Looked up from germline, CDR1 is SNHLY and CDR2 is FYNNEI. The CDR3 coding sequence is TGTGCCAGCCGGCACAGGACCGCCGGAAACACCATATATTTT. Protein product: CASRHRTAGNTIYF.

Note on this clonotype: An end of the junction does not agree with germline; a read error may underlie this. V is TRBV6-5 and J is TRBJ1-2; TRBD1 matches 8 bases. Germline CDR1 MNHEY, CDR2 SVGAGI. The CDR3 length is 13 residues. CDR3 protein: CASSHGTGYGNTF. The CDR3 region has the DNA TGTGCCAGCAGTCACGGGACAGGTTATGGCAACACCTTC.